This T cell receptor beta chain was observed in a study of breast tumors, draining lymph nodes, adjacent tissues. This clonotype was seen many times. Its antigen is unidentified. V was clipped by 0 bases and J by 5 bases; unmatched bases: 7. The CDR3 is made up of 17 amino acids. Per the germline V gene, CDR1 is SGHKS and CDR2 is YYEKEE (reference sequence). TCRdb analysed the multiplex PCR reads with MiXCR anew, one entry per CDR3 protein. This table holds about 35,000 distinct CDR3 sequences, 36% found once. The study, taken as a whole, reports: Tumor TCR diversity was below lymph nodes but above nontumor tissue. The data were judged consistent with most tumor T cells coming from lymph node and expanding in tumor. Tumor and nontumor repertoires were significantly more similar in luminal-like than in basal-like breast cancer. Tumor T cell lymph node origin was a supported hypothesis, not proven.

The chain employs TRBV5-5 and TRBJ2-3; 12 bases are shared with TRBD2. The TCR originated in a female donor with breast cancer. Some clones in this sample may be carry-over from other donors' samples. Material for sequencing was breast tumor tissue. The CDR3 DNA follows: TGTGCCAGCAGCTTGGCACCGGGACTAGCGGGTGGAGATACGCAGTATTTT. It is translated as CASSLAPGLAGGDTQYF.